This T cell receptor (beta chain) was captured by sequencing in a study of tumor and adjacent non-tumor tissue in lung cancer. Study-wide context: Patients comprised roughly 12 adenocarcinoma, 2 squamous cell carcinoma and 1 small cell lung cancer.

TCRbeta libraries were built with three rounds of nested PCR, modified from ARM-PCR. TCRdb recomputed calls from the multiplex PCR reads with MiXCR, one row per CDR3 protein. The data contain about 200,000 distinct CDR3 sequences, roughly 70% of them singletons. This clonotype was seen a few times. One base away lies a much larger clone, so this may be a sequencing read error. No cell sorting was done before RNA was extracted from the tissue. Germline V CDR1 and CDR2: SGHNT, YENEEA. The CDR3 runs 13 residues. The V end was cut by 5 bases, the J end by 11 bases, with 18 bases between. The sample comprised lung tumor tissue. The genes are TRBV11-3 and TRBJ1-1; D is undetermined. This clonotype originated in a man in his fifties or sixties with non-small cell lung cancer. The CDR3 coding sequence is TGTGCCAGCAGCCCCCTGGCGTGGGATTGGGCTTTCTTT. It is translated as CASSPLAWDWAFF. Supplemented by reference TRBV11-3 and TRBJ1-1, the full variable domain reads EAGVVQSPRYKIIEKKQPVAFWCNPISGHNTLYWYLQNLGQGPELLIRYENEEAVDDSQLPKDRFSAERLKGVDSTLKIQPAELGDSAVYLCASSPLAWDWAFFGQGTRLTVV.